Listed here are 23 T cell receptor beta chains from one sample, sequenced in a study of control samples from healthy donors and cancer patients. Data came from immunoSEQ multiplex PCR; TCRdb stores just in-frame clones and leaves some out. The sample gives some 150,000 clones, about 89% of which show up once; 4.9% is in the top ten. Sequencing was performed on blood. These receptors originate from a man aged 25 to 40 in good health.

This chain uses TRBV19 with TRBJ1-1; D might be TRBD1 (6 bases). From germline, CDR1 is LNHDA and CDR2 SQIVND (reference sequence). The CDR3 length is 13 residues. Trimming removed 5 bases at V and 4 bases at J, with 11 bases between. The CDR3 region has the DNA TGTGCCAGTAGTCCCGCGGGGGCCACTGAAGCTTTCTTT. It is translated as CASSPAGATEAFF. The entire variable domain, with the rest obtained from reference TRBV19 and TRBJ1-1, is as follows: DGGITQSPKYLFRKEGQNVTLSCEQNLNHDAMYWYRQDPGQGLRLIYYSQIVNDFQKGDIAEGYSVSREKKESFPLTVTSAQKNPTAFYLCASSPAGATEAFFGQGTRLTVV.

V and J are TRBV3-1 (or the pseudogene TRBV3-2) and TRBJ2-2; unclear D gene. With 6 bases removed from V and 6 bases from J, the gap between germline ends came to 23 bases. This CDR3 is built from 17 residues. Germline V CDR1 and CDR2: LGHDT, YNNKEL (reference sequence). Written as DNA, the CDR3 is TGTGCCAGCAGTACAGTAAAGGACCGGGTTTTTGCCGGGGAGCTGTTTTTT. It encodes CASSTVKDRVFAGELFF.

The CDR3 sequence: CASSLGSGPGLGGYTF. The DNA of the CDR3 is TGTGCCAGCAGTTTAGGGTCAGGGCCGGGTTTGGGGGGCTACACCTTC. V and J are TRBV27 and TRBJ1-2, with D maybe TRBD1 (5 bases). This CDR3 has 16 amino acids. Germline loops: CDR1 MNHEY, CDR2 SMNVEV (reference sequence). The V end lost 2 bases, the J end lost 8 bases, and 21 bases lay between the germline ends.

The chain combines TRBV24-1 with TRBJ2-2; weak D call: TRBD2 (6 bases). The CDR3 sequence is 17 residues long. V gave up 3 bases and J gave up 2 bases, with 15 bases separating them. Germline lookup yields CDR1 KGHDR and CDR2 SFDVKD. CDR3 sequence reads: CATSDRGNGRNTGELFF. As DNA, the CDR3 is TGTGCCACCAGTGATCGGGGGAATGGGCGAAACACCGGGGAGCTGTTTTTT.

This clone was picked up a small number of times. The chain employs TRBV3-1 (or the pseudogene TRBV3-2) and TRBJ2-4; tentative D call: TRBD2 (6 bases). CDR3 length: 13 amino acids. The V end lost 1 base, the J end lost 6 bases, and 7 bases lay between the germline ends. Germline V gene sequence: CDR1 LGHDT, CDR2 YNNKEL (reference sequence). Written as DNA, the CDR3 is TGTGCCAGCAGCCAAGGACTAGGAAACATTCAGTACTTC. Translation gives CASSQGLGNIQYF.

The CDR3 region has the DNA TGCGCCAGCAGCTTGGCGGCAGGGACGTACGAGCAGTACTTC. Its protein product is CASSLAAGTYEQYF. The chain joins TRBV5-1 to TRBJ2-7; D possibly matches TRBD1 or TRBD2 (5 bases each). The CDR3 sequence is 14 residues long. V lost 0 bases and J 4 bases, leaving 11 bases between the germline ends. The germline V gene has CDR1 SGHRS and CDR2 YFSETQ.

This chain connects TRBV9 to TRBJ1-4; TRBD1 matches at 7 bases. V lost 3 bases, J lost 8 bases, and 13 bases stayed unmatched. CDR1 is SGDLS, CDR2 YYNGEE, per germline. The CDR3 has 16 residues. The CDR3 region is CASSARPTGWREKLFF. In DNA form, the CDR3 reads TGTGCCAGCAGCGCTAGACCGACAGGGTGGAGGGAAAAACTGTTTTTT.

The chain combines TRBV7-2 with TRBJ1-5, with a possible D match to TRBD1 (6 bases). V lost 1 base, J lost 4 bases, and 14 bases lay in between. CDR3 length equals 16 residues. Germline V gives CDR1 SGHTA, CDR2 FQGNSA. CDR3 amino acids: CASSLGMTGLNQPQHF. The CDR3 nucleotides are TGTGCCAGCAGCTTAGGGATGACAGGACTTAATCAGCCCCAGCATTTT.

The chain uses TRBV7-3 and TRBJ2-3, with D perhaps TRBD1 (6 bases). The length of the CDR3 is 15 residues. In germline, CDR1 is SGHTA, CDR2 FQGTGA. The V and J ends lost 3 bases and 0 bases respectively, with 10 bases between them. DNA of the CDR3: TGTGCCAGCAGCTTCTGGGGGCGTAGCACAGATACGCAGTATTTT. It specifies CASSFWGRSTDTQYF. The variable domain in full, with the rest retrieved from reference TRBV7-3 and TRBJ2-3, is GAGVSQTPSNKVTEKGKYVELRCDPISGHTALYWYRQSLGQGPEFLIYFQGTGAADDSGLPNDRFFAVRPEGSVSTLKIQRTERGDSAVYLCASSFWGRSTDTQYFGPGTRLTVL.

The genes are TRBV6-1 and TRBJ2-3; perhaps TRBD1 as D (5 bases). Germline V gene sequence: CDR1 MNHNS, CDR2 SASEGT. The CDR3 has 14 amino acids. The germline V and J ends were trimmed by 3 bases and 2 bases, with 9 bases remaining between them. The CDR3 nucleotides read TGTGCCAGCAGTGAGACAGCAATCACAGATACGCAGTATTTT. Protein product: CASSETAITDTQYF.

The rearrangement links TRBV4-3 to TRBJ2-2; D is unresolved. The CDR3 runs to 17 residues. From germline, CDR1 is LGHNA and CDR2 YSLEER. Trimming left V 1 base short and J 7 bases short, with 19 bases between. The CDR3: CASSQGRSPRRVGELFF. CDR3 in DNA: TGCGCCAGCAGCCAAGGGCGCTCACCCCGAAGGGTCGGGGAGCTGTTTTTT.

The chain uses TRBV5-1 and TRBJ1-1; TRBD1 aligns across 7 bases. V gave up 8 bases and J gave up 7 bases; unmatched junction bases: 11. This CDR3 is 13 amino acids long. Germline loops: CDR1 SGHRS, CDR2 YFSETQ. CDR3 loop: CASRTTGSYEAFF. CDR3 sequence (DNA): TGCGCCAGTCGTACGACAGGGTCTTATGAAGCTTTCTTT.

This clone was detected once. This sequence joins TRBV11-3 and TRBJ2-2; TRBD2 agrees at 13 bases. The CDR3 spans 18 residues. CDR1 and CDR2 from the germline V gene are SGHNT and YENEEA. With 0 bases clipped from V and 5 bases from J, the junction kept 6 bases outside the gene matches. The CDR3 coding sequence is TGTGCCAGCAGCTTAGATCTCGGACTAGCGGGAGCTACCGGGGAGCTGTTTTTT. Its protein product is CASSLDLGLAGATGELFF.

The J gene is TRBJ2-5, the V gene TRBV7-6; 7 nucleotides match TRBD1. The V segment lost 5 bases and the J segment 2 bases; nucleotides outside the gene matches: 8. This CDR3 spans 15 amino acids. Germline CDR1 reads SGHVS; CDR2 reads FNYEAQ. In DNA form, the CDR3 reads TGTGCCAGCAGCGCCAACGACAGGGTACAAGAGACCCAGTACTTC. It encodes CASSANDRVQETQYF. The full variable domain, completed using reference TRBV7-6 and TRBJ2-5, is GAGVSQSPRYKVTKRGQDVALRCDPISGHVSLYWYRQALGQGPEFLTYFNYEAQQDKSGLPNDRFSAERPEGSISTLTIQRTEQRDSAMYRCASSANDRVQETQYFGPGTRLLVL.

The genes are TRBV4-1 and TRBJ2-1; D call uncertain. Germline V gene sequence: CDR1 MGHRA, CDR2 YSYEKL. Trimming removed 2 bases at V and 1 base at J, with 12 bases between. The CDR3 is made up of 16 amino acids. CDR3 sequence (DNA): TGCGCCAGCAGCCAACAGATCCCCGCATCCTACAATGAGCAGTTCTTC. Translating it yields CASSQQIPASYNEQFF.

This chain joins TRBV23-1 and TRBJ1-2; D gene uncertain. TRBV23-1 is marked as an open reading frame, function uncertain. The V gene lost 0 bases and the J gene lost 6 bases, with 11 bases spanning the gap. This CDR3 region has 14 residues. CDR3 residues: CASSQSFREDGYTF. The CDR3 DNA reads TGCGCCAGCAGTCAATCGTTCCGGGAGGATGGCTACACCTTC.

The J gene is TRBJ2-3, the V gene TRBV19; 10 nucleotides align to TRBD1. Germline V gene sequence: CDR1 LNHDA, CDR2 SQIVND (reference sequence). The CDR3 spans 15 residues. With V trimmed by 4 bases and J by 2 bases, 3 bases remained unmatched. The CDR3 DNA reads TGTGCCAGTAGTACCCGACAGGGGGCCACAGATACGCAGTATTTT. This gives the protein CASSTRQGATDTQYF.

The chain combines TRBV7-9 with TRBJ2-7; 7 nucleotides agree with TRBD2. Germline trimming cut 5 bases from V and 6 bases from J; bases unmatched to any gene: 7. The CDR3 consists of 13 residues. Germline V lookup: CDR1 SEHNR, CDR2 FQNEAQ (reference sequence). CDR3 region: CASSPLGGSEQYF. CDR3 in DNA: TGTGCCAGCAGCCCACTGGGAGGGAGCGAGCAGTACTTC.

The chain joins TRBV27 to TRBJ1-2, with unresolved D. The CDR3 loop spans 13 amino acids. Germline CDR1 and CDR2: MNHEY and SMNVEV (reference sequence). V was pared by 6 bases and J by 2 bases, with 10 bases between. The DNA for the CDR3 is TGTGCCAGCAGGCTTGGGGAAAACTATGGCTACACCTTC. This encodes CASRLGENYGYTF.

This clone has at least ten counts. The chain has TRBV29-1 and TRBJ1-1; TRBD1 agrees at 7 bases. V was pared by 7 bases and J by 0 bases, with 5 bases of the junction left unmatched. This CDR3 is 13 amino acids long. Per the germline V gene, CDR1 is SQVTM and CDR2 is ANQGSEA. The CDR3 bases are TGCAGCGCCCTGGGACAGCTGAACACTGAAGCTTTCTTT. It encodes CSALGQLNTEAFF.

The CDR3 DNA sequence: TGTGCCAGCAGGTCCGGGACGGCTTCCTACAATGAGCAGTTCTTC. It specifies CASRSGTASYNEQFF. The rearrangement links TRBV27 to TRBJ2-1; D may match TRBD1 or TRBD2 (5 bases each). Germline loops: CDR1 MNHEY, CDR2 SMNVEV (reference sequence). This CDR3 contains 15 residues. The V gene lost 6 bases and the J gene lost 1 base, with 13 bases spanning the gap.

As concerns this clone: This specimen includes other DNA sequences encoding the same CDR3. The CDR3 DNA is TGTGCCAGCAGCTTAGCGGGGGGGAGAGAGACCCAGTACTTC. Its translation: CASSLAGGRETQYF. This rearrangement joins TRBV7-2 to TRBJ2-5; 7 bases line up with TRBD2. J gave up 4 bases and V 0 bases, and 2 bases lay outside the gene matches. CDR1 is SGHTA, CDR2 FQGNSA, per germline. This CDR3 spans 14 amino acids.

The chain couples TRBV7-2 to TRBJ2-1, with TRBD2 matching 7 bases. The CDR3 extends over 16 amino acids. Trimming removed 5 bases from V and 2 bases from J; junction bases left unmatched: 9. Germline assignment: CDR1 SGHTA and CDR2 FQGNSA. This CDR3 is CASSIPGGSPYNEQFF. The DNA for the CDR3 is TGTGCCAGCAGCATCCCCGGCGGGAGCCCCTACAATGAGCAGTTCTTC.